This TCR beta chain is from a study of cytomegalovirus exposure and HLA in healthy donors (dated by TCRdb to the late 2010s). Study-level background: A later analysis indicated that the 95 to 150 validation repertoires were generated on the platform also employed for the 700 or so repertoires of the first cohort. To predict cytomegalovirus infection status, the study brought together high-throughput TCR immunosequencing, statistical association of individual TCRs with disease status, and machine learning. Besides the first cohort of approximately 710 subjects, a separate validation cohort made up of 95 to 150 different subjects was used. The study was designed to test whether signatures of past pathogen exposure could be identified by cataloging public T cell receptors. Overall results and qualifications from the work: Most TCR sequences were seen in very few donors, while some public TCRs were found in many individuals. The classifier was reported to diagnose cytomegalovirus status with high specificity and sensitivity in both the original cohort and the validation cohort. Of the cluster scores, approximately 95% were above 0 in a later analysis, which found that TCRs clustered in the first cohort also tended to co-occur in the 120 validation repertoires. In the study, some 180 TCR beta chains were listed as associated with cytomegalovirus. The authors suggested that the approach could potentially be extended to other disease states and immunological phenotypes. In vitro tests confirmed that a few of the cytomegalovirus-associated TCR beta chains recognize cytomegalovirus antigens. All 120 or so repertoires were used to score co-occurrence in the validation cohort in a later analysis, because that analysis had no HLA typing for the cohort.

Donors formed part of the validation cohort, which comprised 95 to 150 subjects and was distinct from the first cohort of under 850 subjects. Concerning this clone itself: Its antigen is unknown. No quality values exist for individual bases; no much larger clone is one base distant.

Libraries were prepared through the immunoSEQ multiplex PCR assay. The source study handled its data this way. A statistical classification framework was built for diagnosing cytomegalovirus status from the catalog of TCR beta chain sequences. Held by TCRdb, this immuneACCESS table contains in-frame sequences only and omits some clones. Under half of the omission traces to an unresolved V gene where checked; the cause of the rest is unknown. The D gene and trimming were derived from the DNA, and the V and J assignments and clone size from that table. The sample table contains tens of thousands of clones; only one count was recorded for 93% of them. The ten top clones hold around 3.3% of the sample. CDR1 and CDR2 (MDHEN, SYDVKM) derive from the germline V gene. The CDR3 spans 16 residues, from the cysteine through the phenylalanine. Only the CDR3 region is kept as DNA, spanning 48 bases read in frame from base 1. V trim: 6 bases; J trim: 2 bases; unmatched bases: 7.

The TCR originated in a woman in her 30s in good health and CMV-seronegative. The sequenced sample was PBMCs. The chain joins TRBV28 to TRBJ1-4; 9 nucleotides in the junction match TRBD1. The CDR3 reads as follows: CASRAGQGLTNEKLFF. The sequence in DNA is TGTGCCAGCAGAGCAGGACAGGGGTTGACTAATGAAAAACTGTTTTTT.